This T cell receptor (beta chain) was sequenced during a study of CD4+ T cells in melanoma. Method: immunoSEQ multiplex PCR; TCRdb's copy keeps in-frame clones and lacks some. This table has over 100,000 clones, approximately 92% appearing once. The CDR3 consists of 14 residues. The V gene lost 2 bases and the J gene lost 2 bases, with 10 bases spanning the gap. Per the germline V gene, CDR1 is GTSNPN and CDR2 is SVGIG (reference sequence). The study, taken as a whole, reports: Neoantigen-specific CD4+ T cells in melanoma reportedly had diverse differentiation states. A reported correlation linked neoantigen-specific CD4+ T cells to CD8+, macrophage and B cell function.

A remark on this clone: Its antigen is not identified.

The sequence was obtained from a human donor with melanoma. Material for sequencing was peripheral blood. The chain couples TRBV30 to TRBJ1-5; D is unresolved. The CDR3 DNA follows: TGTGCCTGGAGTAAGGGCGGGGGCAATCAGCCCCAGCATTTT. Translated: CAWSKGGGNQPQHF. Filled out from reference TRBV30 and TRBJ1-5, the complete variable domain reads SQTIHQWPATLVQPVGSPLSLECTVEGTSNPNLYWYRQAAGRGLQLLFYSVGIGQISSEVPQNLSASRPQDRQFILSSKKLLLSDSGFYLCAWSKGGGNQPQHFGDGTRLSIL.